The T cell receptor (beta chain) under discussion was sequenced for a study of blood T cell repertoires in COVID-19. At the level of the study: Whether acute or convalescent, the COVID-19 samples came from the United States, Italy and Spain. The cDNA or gDNA used as material had been derived from T cells, B-cell-depleted T cells, or PBMCs.

Germline V gene data show CDR1 as MNHNS and CDR2 as SASEGT. V lost 0 bases and J lost 3, with 9 bases in between. This CDR3 region has 14 residues. Under the authors' procedure: Counts of nucleated cells, estimated from reference gene primer amplification, were obtained. Some clones are missing from TCRdb's copy, which holds only in-frame ones; the method was immunoSEQ multiplex PCR. The V and J calls and clone size come from that table; D and trimming were worked out from the DNA. Found here are roughly 62,000 clones, 78% of them singletons; the top ten hold roughly 27%. The specimen sequenced was peripheral blood. The V call is TRBV6-1, the J call TRBJ2-7, with a weak D call TRBD2 (6 bases). This receptor was identified in a human donor in a cohort sampled during active COVID-19. CDR3 protein: CASSEAMGLYEQYF. The DNA of the CDR3 is TGTGCCAGCAGTGAAGCGATGGGACTCTACGAGCAGTACTTC.